This entry is about one T cell receptor beta chain. These data originate in a study of cytomegalovirus exposure and HLA in healthy donors. This CDR3 has 14 residues. V lost 0 bases, J lost 4 bases, and 10 bases lay in between. CDR1 SGDLS and CDR2 YYNGEE come from the germline V gene. The PCR ran on 60 Vbeta and 13 Jbeta primers. The assay was immunoSEQ multiplex PCR, and TCRdb's table has in-frame clones only and misses some. Here the sample spans under 250,000 clones, roughly 82% being singletons. Input material: PBMCs. The J gene is TRBJ1-2, the V gene TRBV9; D gene ambiguous. The source of this sequence is a man in his forties in good health and CMV-seropositive. The CDR3 loop reads CASSVDEGTYGYTF. Here the CDR3 DNA reads TGTGCCAGCAGCGTAGATGAGGGCACCTATGGCTACACCTTC.